This TCR beta chain was identified in a study of neurological immune-mediated disorders. The sample's time point: longitudinal time-point 1 (baseline). The unsorted libraries originated from 2 million PBMCs kept at -80 C. General study findings and limits: No sharing of CDR3 amino acid sequences was observed among expanded clones across subjects, suggesting private repertoires in all groups.

The cDNA was produced through 5'RACE with 10-nucleotide random UMIs. Over 200 million TCR-beta sequences, together covering 15-18 subjects, were produced by every individual sequencing run that was carried out. TCRdb ran MiXCR on the 5' RACE reads and lists one entry per CDR3 protein. This table has 50,000 to 70,000 distinct CDR3 sequences, 9.5% to 12% appearing once. The germline V and J ends were trimmed by 0 bases and 6 bases, with 11 bases remaining between them. CDR1 SGHTA and CDR2 FQGNSA come from the germline V gene. The CDR3 loop spans 15 amino acids. This clonotype was counted ten times or more. The antigen remains undetermined.

This TCR was recovered from a male donor with HTLV-1-associated myelopathy (HAM/TSP). The chain is built from TRBV7-2 and TRBJ2-2, with a possible D match to TRBD1 (5 bases). The sample consisted of PBMCs. The CDR3: CASSLALGRAGELFF. CDR3 bases: TGTGCCAGCAGCTTAGCGCTAGGCAGGGCCGGGGAGCTGTTTTTT.